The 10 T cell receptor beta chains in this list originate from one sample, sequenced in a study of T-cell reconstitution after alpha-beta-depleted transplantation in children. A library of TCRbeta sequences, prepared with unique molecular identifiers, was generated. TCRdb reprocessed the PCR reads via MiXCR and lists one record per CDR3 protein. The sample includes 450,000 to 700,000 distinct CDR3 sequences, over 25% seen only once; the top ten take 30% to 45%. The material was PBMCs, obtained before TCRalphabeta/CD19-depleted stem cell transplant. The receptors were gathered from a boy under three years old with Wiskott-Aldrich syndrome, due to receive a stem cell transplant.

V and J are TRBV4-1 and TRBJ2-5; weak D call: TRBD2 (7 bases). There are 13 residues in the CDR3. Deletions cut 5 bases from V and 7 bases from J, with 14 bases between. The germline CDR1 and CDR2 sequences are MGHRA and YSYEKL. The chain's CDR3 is CASSDGGGGTQYF. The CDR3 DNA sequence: TGCGCCAGCAGCGATGGCGGGGGCGGGACCCAGTACTTC.

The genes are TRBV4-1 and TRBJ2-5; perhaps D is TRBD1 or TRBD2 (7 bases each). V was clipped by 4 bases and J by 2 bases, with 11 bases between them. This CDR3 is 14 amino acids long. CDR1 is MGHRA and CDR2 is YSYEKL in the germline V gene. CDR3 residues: CASSPAGQQETQYF. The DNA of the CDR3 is TGCGCCAGCAGCCCAGCGGGACAGCAAGAGACCCAGTACTTC.

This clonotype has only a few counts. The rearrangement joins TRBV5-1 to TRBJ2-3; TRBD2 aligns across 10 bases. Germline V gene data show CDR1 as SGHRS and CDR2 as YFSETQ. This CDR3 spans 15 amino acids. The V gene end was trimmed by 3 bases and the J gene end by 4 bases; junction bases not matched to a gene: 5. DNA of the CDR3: TGCGCCAGCAGCTCGCTAGCGGGAGTGGCAGATACGCAGTATTTT. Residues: CASSSLAGVADTQYF. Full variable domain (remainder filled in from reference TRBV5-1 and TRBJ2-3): KAGVTQTPRYLIKTRGQQVTLSCSPISGHRSVSWYQQTPGQGLQFLFEYFSETQRNKGNFPGRFSGRQFSNSRSEMNVSTLELGDSALYLCASSSLAGVADTQYFGPGTRLTVL.

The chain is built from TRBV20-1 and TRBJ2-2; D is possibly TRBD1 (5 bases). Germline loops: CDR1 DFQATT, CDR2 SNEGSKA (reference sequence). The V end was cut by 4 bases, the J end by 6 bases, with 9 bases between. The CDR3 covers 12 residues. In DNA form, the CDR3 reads TGCAGTGCTAAACAGGTCGCCGGGGAGCTGTTTTTT. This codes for CSAKQVAGELFF.

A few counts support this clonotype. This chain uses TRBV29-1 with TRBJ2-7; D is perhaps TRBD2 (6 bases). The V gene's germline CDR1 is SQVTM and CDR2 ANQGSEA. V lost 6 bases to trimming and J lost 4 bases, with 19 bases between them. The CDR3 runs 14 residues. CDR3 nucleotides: TGCAGCGTCGGCCGGGGAGGATCTCGTTACGAGCAGTACTTC. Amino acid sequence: CSVGRGGSRYEQYF.

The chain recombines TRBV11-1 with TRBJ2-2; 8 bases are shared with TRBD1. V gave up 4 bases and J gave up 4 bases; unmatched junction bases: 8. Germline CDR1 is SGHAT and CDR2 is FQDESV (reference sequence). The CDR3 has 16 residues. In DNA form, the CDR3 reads TGTGCCAGCAGCTCGCGACAGGGGCGCGCCACCGGGGAGCTGTTTTTT. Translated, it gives CASSSRQGRATGELFF.

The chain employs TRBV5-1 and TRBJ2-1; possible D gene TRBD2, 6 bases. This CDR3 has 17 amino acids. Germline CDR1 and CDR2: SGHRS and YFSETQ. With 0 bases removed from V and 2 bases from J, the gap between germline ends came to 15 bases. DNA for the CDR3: TGCGCCAGCAGCTTGGGAACCGGGACTCGCACCTACAATGAGCAGTTCTTC. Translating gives CASSLGTGTRTYNEQFF.

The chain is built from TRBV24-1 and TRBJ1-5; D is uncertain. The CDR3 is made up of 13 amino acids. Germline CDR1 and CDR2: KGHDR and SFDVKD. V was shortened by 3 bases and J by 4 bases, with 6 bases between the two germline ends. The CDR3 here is CATSDDRNQPQHF. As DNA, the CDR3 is TGTGCCACCAGTGATGACCGTAATCAGCCCCAGCATTTT.

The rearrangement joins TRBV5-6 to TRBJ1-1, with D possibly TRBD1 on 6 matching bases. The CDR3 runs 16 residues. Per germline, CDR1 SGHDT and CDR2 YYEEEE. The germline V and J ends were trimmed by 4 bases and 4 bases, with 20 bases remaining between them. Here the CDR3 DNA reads TGTGCCAGCAGCGGATCTACAGGGAAAGTAGGCACTGAAGCTTTCTTT. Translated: CASSGSTGKVGTEAFF.

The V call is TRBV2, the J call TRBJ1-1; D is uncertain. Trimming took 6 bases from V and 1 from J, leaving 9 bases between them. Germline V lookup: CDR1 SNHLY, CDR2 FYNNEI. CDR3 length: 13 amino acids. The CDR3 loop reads CASRIDGNTEAFF. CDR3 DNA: TGTGCCAGCAGGATAGACGGGAACACTGAAGCTTTCTTT. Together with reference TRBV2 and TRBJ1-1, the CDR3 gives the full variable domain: EPEVTQTPSHQVTQMGQEVILRCVPISNHLYFYWYRQILGQKVEFLVSFYNNEISEKSEIFDDQFSVERPDGSNFTLKIRSTKLEDSAMYFCASRIDGNTEAFFGQGTRLTVV.